This TCR beta chain came from a study of memory CD4+ T cells and cytomegalovirus serostatus. Notes on the study in general: A US-trained random forest predicted CMV serostatus with median AUC roughly 0.9.

In germline, CDR1 is SGHTA, CDR2 FQGNSA. The CDR3 is 13 residues long. A note on this clone: Antigen unknown.

In the authors' workflow: Out-of-frame sequences were removed, leaving 2 million or so distinct TCRbeta sequences. Generated by immunoSEQ multiplex PCR, the TCRdb table keeps only in-frame clones and is missing some. The DNA gave D and trimming, while V, J and clone size come from that table. The data hold 80,000 or so clones, with about 73% observed a single time. Single viable CD3+CD4+CD8-CD45RO+ cells were sorted as the memory CD4+ T cells. CD4+ T cells were isolated by positive magnetic selection. Sequencing used memory CD4+ T cells from blood. The V call is TRBV7-2, the J call TRBJ1-5; TRBD1 matches 9 bases. The last part of the DNA fits TRBJ2-2 better; the J call may be wrong. The sequence derives from an adult in good health and CMV-seropositive. This CDR3 reads CASSPDRGRRLFF. CDR3 coding DNA: TGTGCCAGCAGCCCGGACAGGGGTCGGCGCCTGTTTTTT.